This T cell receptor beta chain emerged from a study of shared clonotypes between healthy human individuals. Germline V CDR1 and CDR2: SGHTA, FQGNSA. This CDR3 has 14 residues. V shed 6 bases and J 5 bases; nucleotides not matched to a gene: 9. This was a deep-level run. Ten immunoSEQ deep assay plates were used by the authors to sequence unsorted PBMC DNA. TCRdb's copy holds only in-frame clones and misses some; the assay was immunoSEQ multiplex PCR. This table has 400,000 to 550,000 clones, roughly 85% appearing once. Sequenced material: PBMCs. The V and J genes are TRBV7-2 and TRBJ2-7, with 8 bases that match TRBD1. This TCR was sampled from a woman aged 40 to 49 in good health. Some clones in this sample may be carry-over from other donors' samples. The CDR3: CASRPGGAFNEQYF. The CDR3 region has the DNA TGTGCCAGCAGACCAGGGGGCGCTTTCAACGAGCAGTACTTC.